These 29 T cell receptor beta chains were all obtained from the same sample, sequenced in a study of neurological immune-mediated disorders. One entry per CDR3 protein, called by TCRdb with MiXCR from the 5' RACE reads. This sample has tens of thousands of distinct CDR3 sequences, with 17% found just once. Sequenced: PBMCs. The receptors stem from a woman aged 40-49 years in good health.

This clonotype was observed at least ten times. The J gene is TRBJ1-1, the V gene TRBV5-1; tentatively, D is TRBD1 (5 bases). The V end was cut by 4 bases, the J end by 4 bases, with 14 bases between. This CDR3 has 14 residues. CDR1 is SGHRS and CDR2 is YFSETQ in the germline V gene. The CDR3 region is CASSPNADSTEAFF. In nucleotides, the CDR3 is TGCGCCAGCAGCCCGAACGCCGACAGCACTGAAGCTTTCTTT. Full variable domain (missing parts from reference TRBV5-1 and TRBJ1-1): KAGVTQTPRYLIKTRGQQVTLSCSPISGHRSVSWYQQTPGQGLQFLFEYFSETQRNKGNFPGRFSGRQFSNSRSEMNVSTLELGDSALYLCASSPNADSTEAFFGQGTRLTVV.

This clonotype was found many times. This rearrangement joins TRBV6-2 or TRBV6-3 to TRBJ2-2; 8 bases map to TRBD1. Germline loops: CDR1 MNHEY, CDR2 SVGEGT. The CDR3 runs to 16 residues. The J segment lost 1 base and the V segment lost 4 bases, leaving 5 bases of the junction unmatched. The CDR3 here is CASSWTGLGNTGELFF. The CDR3 bases are TGTGCCAGCAGTTGGACAGGGTTGGGGAACACCGGGGAGCTGTTTTTT.

The table lists this clonotype with many counts. The chain carries TRBV6-5 and TRBJ1-4, with D perhaps TRBD1 (5 bases). Per germline, CDR1 MNHEY and CDR2 SVGAGI. The CDR3 has 17 amino acids. Trimming stripped 2 bases from V and 6 bases from J, with 19 bases between. The CDR3 DNA follows: TGTGCCAGCAGTTACACTTTCCCGCGGGGAGGGGATGAAAAACTGTTTTTT. The encoded protein is CASSYTFPRGGDEKLFF.

This chain uses TRBV4-1 with TRBJ2-3; 9 bases are a match to TRBD2. Losses at the gene ends were 4 bases for V and 5 bases for J; bases not matched to a gene: 7. Germline assignment: CDR1 MGHRA and CDR2 YSYEKL. The CDR3 totals 15 residues. The CDR3 region is CASSRGGGALDTQYF. The CDR3 nucleotides read TGCGCCAGCAGCCGAGGCGGGGGGGCGTTAGATACGCAGTATTTT.

In its sample, this clonotype was seen many times. This chain joins TRBV6-2 or TRBV6-3 and TRBJ1-5; possible D gene TRBD1, 6 bases. In germline, CDR1 is MNHEY, CDR2 SVGEGT. V was clipped by 2 bases and J by 2 bases, with 13 bases between them. This CDR3 region has 16 residues. CDR3 loop: CASSYGFAGGNQPQHF. The DNA of the CDR3 is TGTGCCAGCAGTTACGGGTTTGCAGGGGGCAATCAGCCCCAGCATTTT.

This clonotype was found many times. The chain uses TRBV28 and TRBJ2-3; TRBD2 aligns across 13 bases. The germline V gene has CDR1 MDHEN and CDR2 SYDVKM. V shed 4 bases, J shed 1 base, and the junction held 8 bases outside the gene matches. CDR3 length equals 18 residues. Here the CDR3 reads CASSSPTSGGPRTDTQYF. For the CDR3, the DNA is TGTGCCAGCAGTTCGCCGACTAGCGGGGGGCCTCGCACAGATACGCAGTATTTT. Supplemented by reference TRBV28 and TRBJ2-3, the full variable domain reads DVKVTQSSRYLVKRTGEKVFLECVQDMDHENMFWYRQDPGLGLRLIYFSYDVKMKEKGDIPEGYSVSREKKERFSLILESASTNQTSMYLCASSSPTSGGPRTDTQYFGPGTRLTVL.

This chain uses TRBV10-3 with TRBJ1-1; D might be TRBD1 (5 bases). CDR3 length: 14 amino acids. The V end lost 3 bases, the J end lost 1 base, and 9 bases lay between the germline ends. Germline values: CDR1 ENHRY, CDR2 SYGVKD. The CDR3 DNA reads as TGTGCCATCAGTGACCAGACAGCGAACACTGAAGCTTTCTTT. It codes for CAISDQTANTEAFF.

The V call is TRBV7-2, the J call TRBJ2-7, with 10 bases identical to TRBD2. This CDR3 region has 15 residues. V lost 2 bases to trimming and J lost 2 bases; unmatched junction nucleotides: 3. Germline V gene data show CDR1 as SGHTA and CDR2 as FQGNSA. CDR3 protein: CASSLSGGATYEQYF. DNA of the CDR3: TGTGCCAGCAGCTTAAGCGGGGGGGCCACCTACGAGCAGTACTTC.

This clonotype has a count of ten or more. This chain uses TRBV12-3 or TRBV12-4 with TRBJ2-1, with TRBD1 matching over 10 bases. The CDR3 covers 14 residues. The trim removed 8 bases at V and 5 bases at J, leaving 6 bases unmatched. The CDR3 protein is CASGRDRGNNEQFF. The CDR3 DNA reads TGTGCCAGCGGGAGGGACAGGGGTAACAATGAGCAGTTCTTC.

The chain combines TRBV12-3 or TRBV12-4 with TRBJ1-5, with D possibly TRBD1 on 6 matching bases. The CDR3 has 13 amino acids. V lost 6 bases to trimming and J lost 6 bases, with 12 bases between them. The CDR3 protein is CASRGGRIQPQHF. CDR3 coding DNA: TGTGCCAGCAGAGGGGGGAGAATTCAGCCCCAGCATTTT.

In this sample, this clonotype turned up many times. The rearrangement uses TRBV7-8 and TRBJ2-2, with 9 nucleotides matching TRBD1. The CDR3 is 14 amino acids. CDR1 is SGHVS and CDR2 is FQNEAQ in the germline V gene. V gave up 9 bases and J gave up 4 bases; unmatched junction bases: 6. The CDR3 reads CASVLTGGTGELFF. The CDR3 coding sequence is TGTGCCAGTGTATTGACAGGGGGCACCGGGGAGCTGTTTTTT.

In this sample, this clonotype turned up many times. The gene calls are TRBV9 and TRBJ1-4; 8 positions match TRBD1. V was clipped by 4 bases and J by 7 bases; unmatched bases: 9. This CDR3 comprises 15 residues. CDR1 and CDR2 from the germline V gene are SGDLS and YYNGEE. CDR3 loop: CASSFQGASGEKLFF. The CDR3, as DNA: TGTGCCAGCAGCTTTCAGGGGGCTTCGGGTGAAAAACTGTTTTTT.

In its sample, this clonotype was seen many times. This chain joins TRBV7-2 and TRBJ2-7; D not resolved. CDR1 SGHTA and CDR2 FQGNSA come from the germline V gene. CDR3 size: 14 residues. The V gene lost 1 base and the J gene lost 2 bases, with 9 bases spanning the gap. The CDR3 is CASSLEGHTYEQYF. CDR3 nucleotides: TGTGCCAGCAGCTTAGAAGGCCACACCTACGAGCAGTACTTC.

Many counts were recorded for this clonotype. This chain links TRBV6-2 or TRBV6-3 with TRBJ2-1, with 10 bases identical to TRBD1. This CDR3 contains 16 residues. Trimming removed 8 bases from V and 7 bases from J; junction bases left unmatched: 14. Germline V lookup: CDR1 MNHEY, CDR2 SVGEGT. The CDR3 DNA reads as TGTGCCAGCGGACAACCCGGGACAGGGGCGGAAAATGAGCAGTTCTTC. Protein sequence: CASGQPGTGAENEQFF.

This clonotype was found many times. The V call is TRBV28, the J call TRBJ1-1; D uncertain. The germline CDR1 and CDR2 sequences are MDHEN and SYDVKM. The CDR3 runs 14 residues. Trimming stripped 3 bases from V and 1 base from J, with 9 bases between. The CDR3 bases are TGTGCCAGCAGTTTCGAAGGTCAGAACACTGAAGCTTTCTTT. Amino acids: CASSFEGQNTEAFF.

Ten or more counts support this clonotype. V usage is TRBV5-1 and J usage is TRBJ2-2, with a possible D match to TRBD2 (6 bases). Trimming pared 7 bases from V and 5 bases from J, leaving 18 bases between. This CDR3 is built from 15 residues. Looked up from germline, CDR1 is SGHRS and CDR2 is YFSETQ. The DNA for the CDR3 is TGCGCCAGCGGCGAGATAGCGGCGGGGACCGGGGAGCTGTTTTTT. This translates into CASGEIAAGTGELFF.

This clonotype was counted many times. J is TRBJ2-2 and V is TRBV20-1, with 8 positions matching TRBD2. Germline V gene sequence: CDR1 DFQATT, CDR2 SNEGSKA (reference sequence). V trimming: 6 bases; J trimming: 3 bases; junction bases outside the gene matches: 12. The CDR3 is 16 amino acids. CDR3 nucleotides: TGCAGTGCCTCGGACCTAAGCGGGGGCCACACCGGGGAGCTGTTTTTT. Protein product: CSASDLSGGHTGELFF.

A remark on this clonotype: At one end the junction does not follow the germline gene, possibly because of a read error. The chain carries TRBV7-9 and TRBJ2-7; 7 bases are shared with TRBD1. The CDR3 runs to 14 residues. The germline V gene encodes CDR1 SEHNR and CDR2 FQNEAQ (reference sequence). The CDR3 spells CARSLLGQAYEQDF. DNA for the CDR3: TGTGCAAGGAGCTTACTAGGACAGGCCTACGAGCAGGACTTC.

This clonotype was observed at least ten times. The rearrangement links TRBV4-3 to TRBJ1-1; D unclear. CDR1 LGHNA and CDR2 YSLEER come from the germline V gene. Trimming took 4 bases from V and 0 from J, leaving 18 bases between them. This CDR3 contains 17 residues. The DNA for the CDR3 is TGCGCCAGCAGCCCCGGACGCCCCGGTCGGCTGAACACTGAAGCTTTCTTT. Amino acid sequence: CASSPGRPGRLNTEAFF.

This clonotype was seen ten or more times. The chain links TRBV6-2 or TRBV6-3 to TRBJ2-1; 15 bases agree with TRBD2. J lost 7 bases, V lost 6 bases, and 10 bases had no gene match. Germline loops: CDR1 MNHEY, CDR2 SVGEGT. The CDR3 is 17 residues long. The CDR3 sequence: CASRLEPGTSGGNEQFF. The CDR3 nucleotides read TGTGCCAGCAGACTCGAGCCCGGGACTAGCGGGGGGAATGAGCAGTTCTTC.

This clonotype has ten or more counts. V is TRBV20-1 and J is TRBJ2-4; 8 nucleotides align to TRBD1. Germline V gene data show CDR1 as DFQATT and CDR2 as SNEGSKA (reference sequence). CDR3 length: 17 residues. Unmatched junction bases numbered 13, after V lost 6 bases and J lost 0 bases. CDR3 DNA sequence: TGCAGTGCCGACAGGGGTCTGGGGGAGCTAGCCAAAAACATTCAGTACTTC. As protein: CSADRGLGELAKNIQYF.

J is TRBJ2-7 and V is TRBV20-1; D may be TRBD1 or TRBD2 (5 bases each). CDR1 and CDR2 from the germline V gene are DFQATT and SNEGSKA (reference sequence). V was clipped by 6 bases and J by 2 bases, with 11 bases between them. The length of the CDR3 is 12 residues. Written as DNA, the CDR3 is TGCAGTGCCCGGGACGGCCCCTACGAGCAGTACTTC. Translating gives CSARDGPYEQYF.

This clonotype was picked up many times. The CDR3 DNA is TGCGCCAGCAGCCAAGTCTCGGATGCCAGGGGTGAAGCTTTCTTT. Encoded protein: CASSQVSDARGEAFF. The rearrangement uses TRBV4-3 and TRBJ1-1; D is possibly TRBD1 (6 bases). Germline V gene data show CDR1 as LGHNA and CDR2 as YSLEER. V gave up 1 base and J gave up 7 bases, with 16 bases separating them. The CDR3 runs to 15 residues.

This clonotype occurred many times. J is TRBJ2-5 and V is TRBV12-3 or TRBV12-4; the D is unclear. The ends were cut back, 6 bases at V and 0 bases at J, with 11 bases in the middle. The CDR3 contains 14 residues. For the CDR3, the DNA is TGTGCCAGCAGGCCCGGCCAGTACCAAGAGACCCAGTACTTC. It yields the protein CASRPGQYQETQYF.

This clonotype was recorded at least ten times. The V gene is TRBV4-3, the J gene TRBJ2-1; 7 positions agree with TRBD2. The CDR3 runs 15 residues. Losses at the gene ends were 2 bases for V and 4 bases for J; bases not matched to a gene: 5. Germline V lookup: CDR1 LGHNA, CDR2 YSLEER. The CDR3 bases are TGCGCCAGCAGCCAACAAGGGAGGGGATACAATGAGCAGTTCTTC. This translates into CASSQQGRGYNEQFF.

The rearrangement joins TRBV5-1 to TRBJ2-5, with 8 bases aligning to TRBD2. The CDR3 is made up of 16 amino acids. Germline V gives CDR1 SGHRS, CDR2 YFSETQ. V gave up 0 bases and J gave up 5 bases; unmatched junction bases: 9. The CDR3 nucleotides are TGCGCCAGCAGCTTGGTGGCGGGGGGCGGTTATGAGACCCAGTACTTC. It encodes CASSLVAGGGYETQYF. Full variable domain (outside the CDR3, taken from reference TRBV5-1 and TRBJ2-5): KAGVTQTPRYLIKTRGQQVTLSCSPISGHRSVSWYQQTPGQGLQFLFEYFSETQRNKGNFPGRFSGRQFSNSRSEMNVSTLELGDSALYLCASSLVAGGGYETQYFGPGTRLLVL.

Concerning this clonotype: The DNA is omitted, as the CDR3 cannot be located on it reliably, and the CDR3 follows TCRdb's listing. The genes are TRBV5-6 and TRBJ1-5; the D segment call TRBD1 is taken from the table without a DNA check. The CDR3 is 22 amino acids in total, end residues counted. Germline loops: CDR1 SGHDT, CDR2 YYEEEE. The CDR3 sequence is CASSFYICSAMASGGLYQPQHF.

As regards this clonotype: Germline is not matched at one junction end, which may reflect a read error. The J gene is TRBJ2-1, the V gene TRBV30, with a tentative D call TRBD1 (6 bases). This CDR3 spans 13 amino acids. The germline gives CDR1 GTSNPN, CDR2 SVGIG (reference sequence). CDR3: CAWGGQIEDGPNF. In nucleotides, the CDR3 is TGTGCCTGGGGGGGCCAAATAGAGGACGGCCCGAATTTC.

This clonotype appeared a few times. J is TRBJ1-1 and V is TRBV12-3 or TRBV12-4, with 9 bases matching TRBD1. This CDR3 has 15 residues. V lost 7 bases to trimming and J lost 5 bases; unmatched junction nucleotides: 11. The CDR3 loop is CASNYKVQGATEAFF. The CDR3 DNA reads as TGTGCCAGCAACTACAAGGTACAGGGGGCTACTGAAGCTTTCTTT.